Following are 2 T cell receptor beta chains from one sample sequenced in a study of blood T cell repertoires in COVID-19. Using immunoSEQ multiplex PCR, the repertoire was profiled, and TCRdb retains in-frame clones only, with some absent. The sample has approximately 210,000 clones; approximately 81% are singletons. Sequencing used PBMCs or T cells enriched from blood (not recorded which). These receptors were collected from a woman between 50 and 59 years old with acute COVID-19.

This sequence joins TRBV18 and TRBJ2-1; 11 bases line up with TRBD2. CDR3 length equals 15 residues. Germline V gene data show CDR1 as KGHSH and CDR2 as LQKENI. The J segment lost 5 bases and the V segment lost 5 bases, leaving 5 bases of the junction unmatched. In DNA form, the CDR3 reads TGTGCCAGCTCATCACTAGCGGGGGAGAACAATGAGCAGTTCTTC. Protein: CASSSLAGENNEQFF.

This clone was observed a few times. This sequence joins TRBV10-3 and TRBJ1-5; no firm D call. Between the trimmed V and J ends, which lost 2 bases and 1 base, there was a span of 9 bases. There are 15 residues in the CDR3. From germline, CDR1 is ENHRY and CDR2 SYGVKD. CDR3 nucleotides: TGTGCCATCAGTGAGGAGGGATTGAGCAATCAGCCCCAGCATTTT. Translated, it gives CAISEEGLSNQPQHF.